The 25 T cell receptor beta chains below come from one sample, sequenced in a study of shared clonotypes between healthy human individuals. Assay used: immunoSEQ multiplex PCR; TCRdb lists only in-frame clones, some missing. The data contain about 1,900,000 clones, approximately 94% of them singletons. Naive CD8 cells lacked CD45RO, underwent positive selection for CCR7 and left out terminally differentiated effector memory CD45RA+ cells. Input material: naive CD8+ T cells sorted from blood. The receptor set was obtained from a man younger than 35 in good health.

A remark on this clone: The same CDR3 is also encoded by other DNA sequences in this sample. The chain couples TRBV15 to TRBJ2-1, with D unclear. V was trimmed by 0 bases and J by 7 bases, leaving 1 base between them. CDR1 is LNHNV and CDR2 is YYDKDF in the germline V gene (reference sequence). This CDR3 is 11 amino acids long. In DNA, the CDR3 is TGTGCCACCAGCAGAGATAATGAGCAGTTCTTC. The encoded protein is CATSRDNEQFF.

The chain couples TRBV2 to TRBJ1-1; tentative D call: TRBD1 (5 bases). CDR1 and CDR2 from the germline V gene are SNHLY and FYNNEI. The CDR3 sequence is 14 residues long. CDR3 nucleotide sequence: TGTGGCCGACAAGGGGACGAGGCCCCCGCTGAAGCTTTCTTT. Translated, it gives CGRQGDEAPAEAFF.

The J gene is TRBJ1-2, the V gene TRBV15, with D tentatively TRBD1 (5 bases). The ends were cut back, 0 bases at V and 3 bases at J, with 14 bases in the middle. The CDR3 consists of 16 residues. Germline CDR1 is LNHNV and CDR2 is YYDKDF (reference sequence). This CDR3 is CATSREGGLLHYGYTF. In DNA, the CDR3 is TGTGCCACCAGCAGAGAGGGGGGACTATTGCACTATGGCTACACCTTC.

The J gene is TRBJ2-5, the V gene TRBV2, with a possible D match to TRBD1 (6 bases). The germline gives CDR1 SNHLY, CDR2 FYNNEI. CDR3 size: 16 residues. Trimming shortened V by 3 bases and J by 1 base, and 15 bases separated the two germline ends. CDR3 nucleotides: TGTGCCAGCAGTGACCCGGCAGGGGACACCCAAGAGACCCAGTACTTC. This codes for CASSDPAGDTQETQYF.

The chain joins TRBV5-6 to TRBJ2-4; 10 bases match TRBD2. V dropped 2 bases and J dropped 8; count of bases not matched to a gene: 7. The CDR3 runs to 15 residues. Germline assignment: CDR1 SGHDT and CDR2 YYEEEE. The CDR3 coding sequence is TGTGCCAGCAGCTTTAGTTCTAGCGGGAGACACATTCAGTACTTC. Amino acid sequence: CASSFSSSGRHIQYF.

The CDR3 protein is CASSLGTGERQPQHF. CDR3 in DNA: TGTGCCAGCAGCTTAGGAACAGGGGAGAGGCAGCCCCAGCATTTT. The chain is built from TRBV7-9 and TRBJ1-5; 7 bases map to TRBD1. CDR3 length: 15 residues. Germline CDR1 SEHNR, CDR2 FQNEAQ (reference sequence). The V segment lost 1 base and the J segment 7 bases; nucleotides outside the gene matches: 7.

The J gene is TRBJ1-6, the V gene TRBV27; 8 bases agree with TRBD1. J lost 3 bases, V lost 6 bases, and 4 bases had no gene match. This CDR3 comprises 15 residues. Germline loops: CDR1 MNHEY, CDR2 SMNVEV (reference sequence). In DNA, the CDR3 is TGTGCCAGCAGCCCACAGGGGGACTATAATTCACCCCTCCACTTT. It codes for CASSPQGDYNSPLHF.

This chain connects TRBV28 to TRBJ2-6, with D hard to call. The CDR3 has 18 amino acids. V was shortened by 3 bases and J by 0 bases, with 15 bases between the two germline ends. The germline CDR1 and CDR2 sequences are MDHEN and SYDVKM. For the CDR3, the DNA is TGTGCCAGCAGTTTGGAGCAGGCGATTACCTCTGGGGCCAACGTCCTGACTTTC. Translation gives CASSLEQAITSGANVLTF.

This rearrangement joins TRBV7-9 to TRBJ2-3; D remains ambiguous. This CDR3 region has 16 residues. V was shortened by 1 base and J by 6 bases, with 17 bases between the two germline ends. Looked up from germline, CDR1 is SEHNR and CDR2 is FQNEAQ (reference sequence). CDR3 in amino acids: CASSLESGGLRDTQYF. The CDR3 nucleotides are TGTGCCAGCAGCTTAGAATCGGGCGGCCTAAGGGATACGCAGTATTTT.

The V and J genes are TRBV7-9 and TRBJ2-5, with a weak D call TRBD1 (6 bases). This CDR3 is built from 13 residues. Trimming pared 5 bases from V and 0 bases from J, leaving 7 bases between. The V gene's germline CDR1 is SEHNR and CDR2 FQNEAQ (reference sequence). CDR3 nucleotides: TGTGCCAGCAGCGGGACACACCAAGAGACCCAGTACTTC. Protein product: CASSGTHQETQYF.

The chain links TRBV28 to TRBJ2-7, with D possibly called TRBD1 or TRBD2 (7 bases each). The length of the CDR3 is 14 residues. V was trimmed by 6 bases and J by 2 bases, leaving 14 bases between them. Germline V gene sequence: CDR1 MDHEN, CDR2 SYDVKM. CDR3 nucleotide sequence: TGTGCCAGCAGCCCGACAGGGAGGGCCTACGAGCAGTACTTC. It yields the protein CASSPTGRAYEQYF.

V gene TRBV5-1 combines with J gene TRBJ2-7; no clear D. Germline lookup yields CDR1 SGHRS and CDR2 YFSETQ. The CDR3 is 13 amino acids. The V and J ends lost 1 base and 4 bases respectively, with 9 bases between them. CDR3: CASSLSTVYEQYF. The CDR3 coding sequence is TGCGCCAGCAGCTTGTCTACTGTATACGAGCAGTACTTC.

A note on this clone: Mismatch with germline at one junction end may stem from a read error. The genes are TRBV19 and TRBJ1-6; the match to TRBD1 covers 8 bases. Germline assignment: CDR1 LNHDA and CDR2 SQIVND (reference sequence). The CDR3 sequence is 15 residues long. The CDR3 sequence is CASSIWTGNDSPLHF. The CDR3 nucleotides are TGTGCCAGTAGTATATGGACAGGGAATGATTCACCTCTCCACTTT.

The CDR3 nucleotides are TGTGCCAGCAGTGGTGGACACAGCTCCTATAATTCACCCCTCCACTTT. It specifies CASSGGHSSYNSPLHF. V and J are TRBV25-1 and TRBJ1-6, with D maybe TRBD1 (5 bases). CDR1 is MGHDK, CDR2 SYGVNS, per germline. There are 16 residues in the CDR3. Trimming took 4 bases from V and 0 from J, leaving 10 bases between them.

DNA of the CDR3: TGTGCCAGCAGTGAAGCAATGGAGGGGCCAAACATTCAGTACTTC. Its translation is CASSEAMEGPNIQYF. This chain uses TRBV6-1 with TRBJ2-4, with a possible D match to TRBD2 (6 bases). Trimming cost V 0 bases and J 6 bases, with 12 bases left between them. This CDR3 spans 15 amino acids. Germline lookup yields CDR1 MNHNS and CDR2 SASEGT.

The genes are TRBV4-3 and TRBJ1-4; no definite D call. Trimming took off 1 base at V and 12 bases at J, with 12 bases between the two ends. The CDR3 is 13 residues long. The germline V gene has CDR1 LGHNA and CDR2 YSLEER. The DNA for the CDR3 is TGCGCCAGCAGCCAAGTCCGGGAGATCGAACTGTTTTTT. Its translation is CASSQVREIELFF.

The genes are TRBV27 and TRBJ2-7; possibly TRBD2 for D (7 bases). This CDR3 contains 16 residues. The V end was cut by 5 bases, the J end by 0 bases, with 17 bases between. Germline V gene sequence: CDR1 MNHEY, CDR2 SMNVEV (reference sequence). CDR3: CASSPWGGGDSYEQYF. The CDR3 DNA is TGTGCCAGCAGTCCCTGGGGAGGGGGGGACTCCTACGAGCAGTACTTC.

This chain links TRBV7-2 with TRBJ2-5; TRBD2 matches 8 bases. The ends lost 5 bases at V and 5 bases at J; junction bases unmatched: 13. The CDR3 loop spans 16 amino acids. CDR1 and CDR2 (germline): SGHTA, FQGNSA. The DNA of the CDR3 is TGTGCCAGCAGCCCGGCGGGGGGTTGGCTCGGGGAGACCCAGTACTTC. Translated, it gives CASSPAGGWLGETQYF.

This rearrangement joins TRBV4-1 to TRBJ2-4, with TRBD1 matching over 8 bases. This CDR3 is built from 16 residues. CDR1 and CDR2 (germline): MGHRA, YSYEKL. V lost 1 base to trimming and J lost 8 bases; unmatched junction nucleotides: 10. DNA for the CDR3: TGCGCCAGCAGCCAAGCCGGGCAGGGGGCGAGGGACATTCAGTACTTC. Translated: CASSQAGQGARDIQYF.

The J gene is TRBJ2-2, the V gene TRBV30, with no clear D. Germline CDR1 and CDR2: GTSNPN and SVGIG (reference sequence). This CDR3 has 13 amino acids. Trimming stripped 4 bases from V and 6 bases from J, with 12 bases between. CDR3 DNA: TGTGCCTGGACCAGTGTTAGCCCCGGGGAGCTGTTTTTT. Translated, it gives CAWTSVSPGELFF.

The gene calls are TRBV7-3 and TRBJ2-2; 12 nucleotides line up with TRBD2. With 6 bases clipped from V and 8 bases from J, the junction kept 10 bases outside the gene matches. Germline CDR1 is SGHTA and CDR2 is FQGTGA. The CDR3 is 16 residues long. CDR3 DNA sequence: TGTGCCAGCAGTTCCAAAGGACTAGCGGGGAAGGGGGAGCTGTTTTTT. This sequence encodes CASSSKGLAGKGELFF.

To note about this clone: The same CDR3 also results from other DNA sequences found in this sample. This sequence joins TRBV7-9 and TRBJ2-7; 10 bases line up with TRBD1. The CDR3 is 14 amino acids. V was pared by 5 bases and J by 5 bases, with 6 bases of the junction left unmatched. CDR1 is SEHNR and CDR2 is FQNEAQ in the germline V gene (reference sequence). CDR3 sequence reads: CASSTGTGDHEQYF. For the CDR3, the DNA is TGTGCCAGCAGCACCGGGACAGGGGATCACGAGCAGTACTTC.

Turning to this clone: This CDR3 is also generated by other DNA sequences in the sample. V and J are TRBV7-2 and TRBJ2-7; D is perhaps TRBD1 or TRBD2 (6 bases each). Between the trimmed V and J ends, which lost 3 bases and 0 bases, there was a span of 9 bases. Germline V gene sequence: CDR1 SGHTA, CDR2 FQGNSA. The CDR3 consists of 14 residues. The CDR3 DNA reads as TGTGCCAGCAGCTTTGGAGGGGGCTCCTACGAGCAGTACTTC. The encoded protein is CASSFGGGSYEQYF.

The CDR3, as DNA: TGTGCCAGCAGCCAATCGGACAGGGGGACAGGCACGCAGTATTTT. Encoded protein: CASSQSDRGTGTQYF. This chain links TRBV6-5 with TRBJ2-3; 10 bases match TRBD1. Looked up from germline, CDR1 is MNHEY and CDR2 is SVGAGI. After removal of 6 bases from V and 9 bases from J, the junction contained 12 bases not matched to a gene. The length of the CDR3 is 15 residues.

This clone has more than one count but fewer than ten. The chain recombines TRBV10-1 with TRBJ2-7; D call uncertain. The CDR3 is 8 amino acids. The germline V gene encodes CDR1 WNHNN and CDR2 SYGVQD (reference sequence). The V end lost 8 bases, the J end lost 4 bases, and 0 bases lay between the germline ends. The CDR3 loop reads CASYEQYF. CDR3 in DNA: TGCGCCAGCTACGAGCAGTACTTC.